These 3 T cell receptor beta chains originate from one sample sequenced in a study of T-cell memory formation after mild COVID-19. MiXCR, run by TCRdb on the 5' RACE reads, gives a single entry per CDR3 protein. Found here are around 340,000 distinct CDR3 sequences, under 25% of them singletons; the top ten hold approximately 13%. Input material: PBMCs or a T cell subset sorted from them (not recorded which). The receptors shown here come from an adult woman who had mild COVID-19 (a few samples of this study predate the infection). Cell type and time point are not known.

This clonotype has a handful of counts. The chain is built from TRBV7-6 and TRBJ2-2; 10 positions match TRBD1. The CDR3 is 19 amino acids. CDR1 and CDR2 from the germline V gene are SGHVS and FNYEAQ. V shed 5 bases and J 3 bases; nucleotides not matched to a gene: 15. The CDR3 here is CASSTPKAVGTGDTGELFF. As DNA, the CDR3 is TGTGCCAGCAGCACCCCTAAAGCGGTTGGGACAGGGGACACCGGGGAGCTGTTTTTT.

Only a few counts were recorded for this clonotype. The chain has TRBV5-1 and TRBJ1-2; D perhaps matches TRBD1 (5 bases). The CDR3 sequence is 15 residues long. Per germline, CDR1 SGHRS and CDR2 YFSETQ. The ends were cut back, 0 bases at V and 0 bases at J, with 9 bases in the middle. The CDR3 sequence: CASSLDVRANYGYTF. The CDR3 region has the DNA TGCGCCAGCAGCTTGGATGTCAGGGCTAACTATGGCTACACCTTC.

This clonotype occurred a few times. V is TRBV20-1 and J is TRBJ2-5; TRBD2 aligns across 15 bases. With V trimmed by 1 base and J by 3 bases, 3 bases remained unmatched. This CDR3 is built from 16 residues. Germline CDR1 is DFQATT and CDR2 is SNEGSKA (reference sequence). The CDR3 protein is CSARGTSGGAEETQYF. The CDR3 DNA sequence: TGCAGTGCTAGAGGGACTAGCGGGGGGGCAGAAGAGACCCAGTACTTC.